The rows below give T cell receptor beta chains drawn from one sample of a study of blood T cell repertoires in COVID-19. Clones were read by immunoSEQ multiplex PCR, and TCRdb kept only the in-frame ones, dropping some. Among a few hundred thousand clones listed, 65% to 90% were seen once. The sequencing input was PBMCs or T cells enriched from blood (not recorded which). The receptors come from a woman in her 40s with acute COVID-19. CDR3s include the opening cysteine and the closing phenylalanine or tryptophan. D genes are given only for firm matches. Clone size appears in some rows only: once, few, many, or a class for an expanded clone.

CDR3 protein,CDR3 DNA,D gene,V gene,J gene,clone size
CASSDRSSYNEQFF,TGCGCCAGCAGTGACCGGAGCTCCTACAATGAGCAGTTCTTC,-,TRBV5-1,TRBJ2-1,once
CASRELGRGRGTDTQYF,TGCGCCAGCCGGGAGCTGGGGCGGGGGCGAGGCACAGATACGCAGTATTTT,-,TRBV4-1,TRBJ2-3,-
CASSRGVEETQYF,TGTGCCAGCTCACGGGGGGTCGAAGAGACCCAGTACTTC,-,TRBV18,TRBJ2-5,-
CASSSFGGGGNTIYF,TGTGCCAGCAGCTCCTTCGGGGGAGGTGGAAACACCATATATTTT,-,TRBV7-2,TRBJ1-3,-
CASSQGGTGLFEQYF,TGTGCCAGCAGCCAAGGGGGGACAGGGTTGTTCGAGCAGTACTTC,TRBD1,TRBV3-1/TRBV3-2,TRBJ2-7,-
CASSLVIAGGNYGYTF,TGTGCCAGCAGCTTAGTGATAGCAGGGGGCAACTATGGCTACACCTTC,TRBD1,TRBV7-9,TRBJ1-2,-
CASSHPGNAFYEQYF,TGTGCCAGTAGTCACCCAGGGAACGCGTTCTACGAGCAGTACTTC,-,TRBV19,TRBJ2-7,-
CASSDTTSGTYEQYF,TGCGCCAGCAGTGACACGACTAGCGGAACCTACGAGCAGTACTTC,TRBD2,TRBV10-2,TRBJ2-7,-
CASSQVPGTPPFSDTIYF,TGCGCCAGCAGCCAAGTCCCTGGTACCCCACCTTTCTCGGACACCATATATTTT,-,TRBV4-3,TRBJ1-3,-
CASSYLFLETRRNTGELFF,TGTGCCAGCAGCTACCTTTTTCTGGAAACAAGGAGAAACACCGGGGAGCTGTTTTTT,-,TRBV5-6,TRBJ2-2,-
CASSVLLGQSYQETQYF,TGTGCCAGCAGTGTGCTTTTAGGACAGTCGTACCAAGAGACCCAGTACTTC,-,TRBV25-1,TRBJ2-5,-
CASRPFSDSGTTGELFF,TGTGCCAGCAGGCCATTTAGTGATAGCGGGACGACCGGGGAGCTGTTTTTT,TRBD2,TRBV27,TRBJ2-2,-
CASNGQGPYDYGYTF,TGTGCCAGCAACGGTCAGGGGCCGTACGACTATGGCTACACCTTC,-,TRBV6-5,TRBJ1-2,-
CASSKGWWEYTGELFF,TGTGCCAGCAGCAAAGGATGGTGGGAGTATACCGGGGAGCTGTTTTTT,-,TRBV21-1,TRBJ2-2,-
CASSIKTGRDYGYTF,TGTGCCAGCAGCATAAAGACAGGGAGAGACTATGGCTACACCTTT,TRBD1,TRBV5-4,TRBJ1-2,-
CASTQMRQGSSNQPQHF,TGTGCCAGTACCCAGATGCGACAGGGGTCTAGCAATCAGCCCCAGCATTTT,TRBD1,TRBV19,TRBJ1-5,-
CATSDTGTSGYTF,TGTGCCACCAGTGATACCGGGACATCTGGCTACACCTTC,-,TRBV24-1,TRBJ1-2,few
CASSFNRGGTGELFF,TGCGCCAGCAGCTTTAACAGGGGCGGCACCGGGGAGCTGTTTTTT,TRBD1,TRBV5-1,TRBJ2-2,-
CASSRTGGSSGEQYF,TGTGCCAGCAGCAGAACTGGGGGCAGTTCTGGCGAGCAGTACTTC,-,TRBV7-9,TRBJ2-7,-
CASSYPAGWNQPQHF,TGTGCCAGCAGTTACCCGGCAGGGTGGAATCAGCCCCAGCATTTT,-,TRBV6-2/TRBV6-3,TRBJ1-5,-
CASSYGTGDSPLHF,TGTGCCAGCAGCTACGGGACAGGGGATTCACCCCTCCACTTT,TRBD1,TRBV7-6,TRBJ1-6,-
CASSFPTSGVTDTQYF,TGTGCCAGCAGCTTTCCGACTAGCGGGGTCACAGATACGCAGTATTTT,TRBD2,TRBV13,TRBJ2-3,-
CASGEGDGFTGELFF,TGTGCCTCGGGGGAGGGAGATGGTTTCACCGGGGAGCTGTTTTTT,TRBD2,TRBV19,TRBJ2-2,-
CASSQEMSENTEAFF,TGTGCCAGCAGCCAAGAAATGTCAGAGAACACTGAAGCTTTCTTT,-,TRBV3-1/TRBV3-2,TRBJ1-1,once
CASSLAEAGTTYEQYF,TGTGCCAGCAGCTTAGCGGAGGCGGGGACCACCTACGAGCAGTACTTC,-,TRBV7-6,TRBJ2-7,few
CASSQDPPAGQGAGNQPQHF,TGCGCCAGCAGCCAAGATCCCCCCGCCGGACAGGGGGCGGGCAATCAGCCCCAGCATTTT,TRBD1,TRBV4-3,TRBJ1-5,-
CASSVRADPGEQYF,TGTGCCAGCAGCGTCAGGGCCGATCCGGGCGAGCAGTACTTC,-,TRBV9,TRBJ2-7,-
CAGGQGPNSEQFF,TGTGCTGGGGGACAGGGGCCAAATAGTGAGCAGTTCTTC,TRBD1,TRBV12-5,TRBJ2-1,few
CASSEPGTPTNIQYF,TGTGCCAGCAGTGAACCCGGGACACCAACCAACATTCAGTACTTC,-,TRBV25-1,TRBJ2-4,few
CASIYAGISTDTQYF,TGTGCCAGCATTTACGCGGGAATTAGCACAGATACGCAGTATTTT,-,TRBV2,TRBJ2-3,-
CASTGGGTGSVEQFF,TGTGCCAGCACCGGAGGGGGGACAGGGTCGGTTGAGCAGTTCTTC,TRBD1,TRBV28,TRBJ2-1,-
CASSEGGQTNTEAFF,TGTGCCAGCAGCGAGGGAGGGCAGACGAACACTGAAGCTTTCTTT,-,TRBV5-4,TRBJ1-1,-
CASSQEQGGKNIQYF,TGTGCCAGCAGCCAAGAACAGGGTGGCAAAAACATTCAGTACTTC,-,TRBV4-2,TRBJ2-4,once